The rows below give T cell receptor beta chains drawn from one sample of a study of shared clonotypes between healthy human individuals. Data came from immunoSEQ multiplex PCR; TCRdb stores just in-frame clones and leaves some out. The sample shows under 2,000,000 clones, less than 95% of them seen only once. The sample was naive CD8+ T cells sorted from blood. Receptors were obtained from a man aged 18-30 years in good health. CDR3s include the opening cysteine and the closing phenylalanine or tryptophan.

V,CDR3
TRBV2,CASSEGQGRVTEAFF
TRBV7-8,CASASLAGGYSYNEQFF
TRBV7-2,CASSRPTEGPNTGELFF
TRBV7-3,CASSPGRTPYEQYF
TRBV6-1,CASREEYYNEQFF
TRBV13,CASSSGLAGTSYEQYF
TRBV4-1,CASSHVNTGELFF
TRBV6-5,CASSYSEGRDTEAFF
TRBV5-4,CASSLESTEAFF
TRBV13,CASSSRSVPPYNEQFF
TRBV6-5,CASSYSTGRETQYF
TRBV9,CASSVAGSGRAGDTQYF
TRBV28,CASTLGSGGPYEQYF
TRBV2,CASGELDTQYF
TRBV9,CASSAGGGADGYTF
TRBV7-9,CASGGALTEAFF
TRBV7-4,CASSLVVGGTNEKLFF
TRBV19,CASSTQGVSGYTF
TRBV5-6,CASSFYTNHYEQYF
TRBV27,CASSLLGVAGTDTQYF